This TCR beta chain emerged from a study of blood T cell repertoires in COVID-19. Study summary: The origin of the acute and convalescent COVID-19 samples was the United States, Italy and Spain. T cells, B-cell-depleted T cells, or PBMCs provided the cDNA or gDNA that served as material.

The CDR3 has 14 residues. Germline values: CDR1 MNHNY, CDR2 SVGAGI (reference sequence). Trimming cost V 7 bases and J 3 bases, with 13 bases left between them. Per the authors' pipeline: Estimated nucleated cell counts came from reference gene primer amplification. Using immunoSEQ multiplex PCR, the repertoire was profiled, and TCRdb retains in-frame clones only, with some absent. V and J calls and clone size follow that table, whereas D and trimming were derived from the DNA. The table has approximately 350,000 clones, around 91% seen once. The origin of this receptor is a woman under 30 who had recovered from COVID-19. The sequenced sample was peripheral blood. This sequence joins TRBV6-6 and TRBJ1-3, with D uncertain. In DNA form, the CDR3 reads TGTGCCAGCACCCACCCCGGGGTTGGAAACACCATATATTTT. This sequence encodes CASTHPGVGNTIYF.